The source of this T cell receptor (beta chain) is a study of beta chain features in type 1 diabetes. Study-wide context: The patient and healthy donor groups were comparable for age, gender and cell yields. Cells sorted and examined across all samples totaled roughly 98 million. Notes on the study in general: Shorter TCRB CDR3s, moderately but significantly so, were found in Type 1 diabetes patients in all four CD4+ subsets.

Averaging about 116 mL, one heparinised blood draw was given by each donor. The length of the CDR3 is 16 residues. Germline trimming cut 6 bases from V and 2 bases from J; bases unmatched to any gene: 9. Per germline, CDR1 LNHDA and CDR2 SQIVND (reference sequence). As every portion of the isolated RNA was reverse transcribed, the sequencing read expressed TCRB transcripts. The table came from immunoSEQ multiplex PCR; TCRdb's copy has only in-frame clones and leaves some out. Among about 53,000 clones listed, approximately 60% were seen once. Comment on this clone: Antigen specificity is unknown.

This TCR came from a woman between 25 and 40 years old with type 1 diabetes. Sequencing was carried out using stem cell memory CD4+ T cells from blood. The rearrangement joins TRBV19 to TRBJ1-5; TRBD1 matches at 8 bases. CDR3 DNA: TGTGCCAGTAGCGCAGACCAGACAGGGGGCAATCAGCCCCAGCATTTT. As protein: CASSADQTGGNQPQHF.